Presented here are 17 T cell receptor beta chains from one specimen sequenced in a study of T cell changes during pregnancy in multiple sclerosis. The method was immunoSEQ multiplex PCR; TCRdb's version includes in-frame clones alone and lacks a portion of them. The sample lists roughly 57,000 clones; around 94% were seen once. The sample consisted of CD8+ T cells from peripheral blood mononuclear cells, taken after pregnancy. Source of these receptors: a female donor with multiple sclerosis, enrolled in a pregnancy study.

The chain couples TRBV11-2 to TRBJ2-3; 8 bases agree with TRBD2. Trimming cost V 5 bases and J 3 bases; bases outside gene matches: 7. This CDR3 is 15 amino acids long. CDR1 and CDR2 from the germline V gene are SGHAT and FQNNGV. The CDR3: CASSPPAGATDTQYF. Written as DNA, the CDR3 is TGTGCCAGCAGCCCACCAGCGGGAGCAACAGATACGCAGTATTTT. Filled out from reference TRBV11-2 and TRBJ2-3, the complete variable domain reads EAGVAQSPRYKIIEKRQSVAFWCNPISGHATLYWYQQILGQGPKLLIQFQNNGVVDDSQLPKDRFSAERLKGVDSTLKIQPAKLEDSAVYLCASSPPAGATDTQYFGPGTRLTVL.

The chain couples TRBV9 to TRBJ2-7; D may be TRBD2 (6 bases). V was shortened by 0 bases and J by 6 bases, with 10 bases between the two germline ends. This CDR3 has 13 residues. Germline CDR1 reads SGDLS; CDR2 reads YYNGEE. The CDR3 region has the DNA TGTGCCAGCAGCGTAGTAGTGGAGGGCGAGCAGTACTTC. Residues: CASSVVVEGEQYF.

This chain connects TRBV11-2 to TRBJ1-1, with D possibly matching TRBD1 (5 bases). V was clipped by 5 bases and J by 6 bases, with 19 bases between them. CDR1 is SGHAT and CDR2 is FQNNGV in the germline V gene. This CDR3 has 15 amino acids. The CDR3 DNA follows: TGTGCCAGCAGCCCCTCCGGTTGGGGCTCGGCTGAAGCTTTCTTT. This gives the protein CASSPSGWGSAEAFF.

This rearrangement joins TRBV27 to TRBJ1-1; D gene uncertain. V was trimmed by 5 bases and J by 10 bases, leaving 14 bases between them. The CDR3 runs 12 residues. Per the germline V gene, CDR1 is MNHEY and CDR2 is SMNVEV (reference sequence). CDR3 nucleotide sequence: TGTGCCAGCAGTGCCGTCGGTAGTGGAGCTTTCTTT. Translating it yields CASSAVGSGAFF.

This sequence joins TRBV5-4 and TRBJ2-3, with TRBD2 identical over 14 bases. Per germline, CDR1 SGHNT and CDR2 YYREEE (reference sequence). The length of the CDR3 is 16 residues. The J segment lost 4 bases and the V segment lost 4 bases, leaving 5 bases of the junction unmatched. Here the CDR3 reads CASSVGLAGVADTQYF. CDR3 coding DNA: TGTGCCAGCAGCGTGGGACTAGCGGGAGTCGCAGATACGCAGTATTTT. Combining the CDR3 with reference TRBV5-4 and TRBJ2-3 gives the whole variable domain ETGVTQSPTHLIKTRGQQVTLRCSSQSGHNTVSWYQQALGQGPQFIFQYYREEENGRGNFPPRFSGLQFPNYSSELNVNALELDDSALYLCASSVGLAGVADTQYFGPGTRLTVL.

The chain joins TRBV30 to TRBJ1-2; no definite D call. The CDR3 is 14 amino acids. Germline loops: CDR1 GTSNPN, CDR2 SVGIG (reference sequence). V was shortened by 7 bases and J by 3 bases, with 18 bases between the two germline ends. Here the CDR3 DNA reads TGTGCCTCGCTCGGGTGGGGAGAGGACTATGGCTACACCTTC. Its translation is CASLGWGEDYGYTF.

The V and J genes are TRBV9 and TRBJ2-5; 7 bases align to TRBD1. Germline lookup yields CDR1 SGDLS and CDR2 YYNGEE. The V gene end was trimmed by 0 bases and the J gene end by 0 bases; junction bases not matched to a gene: 5. The CDR3 has 16 residues. The CDR3 reads CASSVGDSLYQETQYF. The CDR3 nucleotides are TGTGCCAGCAGCGTAGGGGACAGCCTGTACCAAGAGACCCAGTACTTC.

The chain links TRBV28 to TRBJ1-1; no firm D call. The ends were cut back, 8 bases at V and 3 bases at J, with 25 bases in the middle. From germline, CDR1 is MDHEN and CDR2 SYDVKM. CDR3 size: 17 residues. The CDR3 DNA is TGTGCCAGCTCCCCAGTATCCGGTCCCGTGGGAGACACTGAAGCTTTCTTT. Its protein product is CASSPVSGPVGDTEAFF.

CDR3 region: CASSFAGDRGGTEAFF. CDR3 coding DNA: TGCGCCAGCAGCTTTGCGGGGGACAGGGGTGGCACTGAAGCTTTCTTT. The V gene is TRBV5-1, the J gene TRBJ1-1; 10 bases align to TRBD1. The CDR3 consists of 16 residues. V shed 2 bases and J 4 bases; nucleotides not matched to a gene: 8. Germline assignment: CDR1 SGHRS and CDR2 YFSETQ.

V is TRBV7-2 and J is TRBJ2-2; TRBD2 matches at 7 bases. The ends lost 2 bases at V and 6 bases at J; junction bases unmatched: 12. The CDR3 consists of 17 residues. Germline V gene sequence: CDR1 SGHTA, CDR2 FQGNSA. The CDR3 nucleotides read TGTGCCAGCAGCTTAAAGCCAGCGGGACCTCCCCCCGGGGAGCTGTTTTTT. Translated: CASSLKPAGPPPGELFF.

The V call is TRBV9, the J call TRBJ1-1, with 7 bases identical to TRBD1. Germline V CDR1 and CDR2: SGDLS, YYNGEE. Trimming took 3 bases from V and 1 from J; bases not matched to a gene: 12. This CDR3 comprises 17 residues. CDR3 residues: CASSESPVQGTNTEAFF. In nucleotides, the CDR3 is TGTGCCAGCAGCGAGAGCCCCGTACAGGGGACGAACACTGAAGCTTTCTTT.

CDR3 loop: CASTSVAGSPGELFF. The CDR3 DNA sequence: TGTGCCAGCACGTCGGTAGCGGGGTCTCCCGGGGAGCTGTTTTTT. J is TRBJ2-2 and V is TRBV6-1, with 8 nucleotides matching TRBD2. This CDR3 is built from 15 residues. Looked up from germline, CDR1 is MNHNS and CDR2 is SASEGT. Trimming took 7 bases from V and 6 from J; bases not matched to a gene: 10.

V is TRBV27 and J is TRBJ2-3, with 11 bases identical to TRBD2. Germline trimming cut 8 bases from V and 3 bases from J; bases unmatched to any gene: 7. The CDR3 extends over 15 amino acids. CDR1 and CDR2 (germline): MNHEY, SMNVEV (reference sequence). The CDR3 region is CASGRLAGLTDTQYF. The CDR3 DNA follows: TGTGCCAGCGGGCGACTAGCGGGATTAACAGATACGCAGTATTTT.

Details on this clone: Other nucleotide sequences from this sample produce the same CDR3. This chain joins TRBV7-2 and TRBJ1-1; D remains unclear. Trimming took 2 bases from V and 2 from J, leaving 6 bases between them. This CDR3 spans 13 amino acids. Germline V CDR1 and CDR2: SGHTA, FQGNSA. The chain's CDR3 is CASSLNRNTEAFF. CDR3 in DNA: TGTGCCAGCAGCTTAAACAGAAACACTGAAGCTTTCTTT.

The chain joins TRBV14 to TRBJ2-7; TRBD2 matches 11 bases. V gave up 3 bases and J gave up 4 bases; unmatched junction bases: 5. The CDR3 spans 15 residues. The germline CDR1 and CDR2 sequences are SGHDN and FVKESK. DNA for the CDR3: TGTGCCAGCAGCCAGAGACTAGCGGGGCAATACGAGCAGTACTTC. This translates into CASSQRLAGQYEQYF.

The V call is TRBV19, the J call TRBJ1-2; 7 nucleotides align to TRBD1. Losses at the gene ends were 7 bases for V and 4 bases for J; bases not matched to a gene: 12. From germline, CDR1 is LNHDA and CDR2 SQIVND (reference sequence). CDR3 size: 15 residues. In DNA form, the CDR3 reads TGTGCCAGTACCCCAGGTAGCGGACAGGTCTATGGCTACACCTTC. It encodes CASTPGSGQVYGYTF.

The chain combines TRBV28 with TRBJ2-1; tentatively, D is TRBD2 (6 bases). The CDR3 spans 16 residues. The germline CDR1 and CDR2 sequences are MDHEN and SYDVKM. V gave up 6 bases and J gave up 5 bases, with 20 bases separating them. The CDR3 nucleotides are TGTGCCAGCAGCCCTGGGTGGATAGCGGACAACAATGAGCAGTTCTTC. It is translated as CASSPGWIADNNEQFF.